Detailed here is one T cell receptor (beta chain). In Seattle, patients joined the study during active infection and were tracked longitudinally. Per the study methods: The authors estimated nucleated cell counts from reference gene primer amplification. The repertoire was sequenced with immunoSEQ multiplex PCR; TCRdb's copy has only in-frame clones and lacks some. Clonal size and the V and J genes are those of that table, whereas D and trimming came from the DNA. The profile shows around 300,000 clones, roughly 90% of them singletons. CDR3 length equals 16 residues. Germline V CDR1 and CDR2: SGHVS, FQNEAQ. The junction had 11 bases not matched to a gene; V was cut back by 5 bases and J by 3 bases. The sample belongs to a study of blood T cell repertoires in COVID-19. Across the study: PBMCs, B-cell-depleted T cells, or T cells were the source of the cDNA or gDNA that made up the material.

The chain is built from TRBV7-8 and TRBJ2-7; 9 bases match TRBD1. The sample comprised peripheral blood. The TCR sequence derives from a woman in her twenties or thirties with COVID-19, enrolled during active disease. Here the CDR3 DNA reads TGTGCCAGCAGCCCGTCCCCCGGGGACAGGGTCTACGAGCAGTACTTC. This translates into CASSPSPGDRVYEQYF.